The rows below give T cell receptor beta chains drawn from one sample of a study of tumor and adjacent non-tumor tissue in lung cancer. TCRdb re-called the multiplex PCR reads through MiXCR, storing one row per CDR3 protein. There are 81,000 or so distinct CDR3 sequences in the sample; around 80% occur only once, and about an eighth lies in the top ten. The sequencing sample was made of lung tumor tissue. Receptor source: a woman aged 45-60 years with non-small cell lung cancer. Each CDR3 is given with its conserved first and last residue. D genes are given only for firm matches. Part of the rows lack a size; the others show once, few, many or a class for expanded clones.

J gene: TRBJ1-2; D gene: TRBD1; clone size: few; V gene: TRBV20-1; CDR3 protein: CSVRRQGTGGYTF; CDR3 DNA: TGCAGTGTTAGGAGACAGGGGACTGGTGGCTACACCTTC
J gene: TRBJ2-3; D gene: TRBD2; clone size: many; V gene: TRBV4-2; CDR3 protein: CASSQERGADTQYF; CDR3 DNA: TGTGCCAGCAGCCAAGAGCGGGGGGCAGATACGCAGTATTTT
J gene: TRBJ2-1; D gene: TRBD1; clone size: -; V gene: TRBV29-1; CDR3 protein: CISNAGKDRGNNEQFF; CDR3 DNA: TGCATCTCCAATGCCGGGAAGGACAGGGGAAATAATGAGCAGTTCTTC
J gene: TRBJ2-1; D gene: -; clone size: -; V gene: TRBV11-1; CDR3 protein: CASSFRQAFDKQLF; CDR3 DNA: TGTGCCAGCAGCTTCCGACAGGCCTTCGATAAGCAGCTCTTC
J gene: TRBJ2-3; D gene: TRBD2; clone size: -; V gene: TRBV28; CDR3 protein: CASSSGWLAGAADAQYF; CDR3 DNA: TGTGCCAGCAGTTCCGGCTGGTTAGCGGGAGCGGCAGATGCGCAGTATTTT
J gene: TRBJ2-1; D gene: -; clone size: few; V gene: TRBV18; CDR3 protein: CASSLPGHNNNGQFF; CDR3 DNA: TGTGCCAGCTCACTTCCGGGACACAACAACAATGGGCAGTTCTTC
J gene: TRBJ2-1; D gene: -; clone size: -; V gene: TRBV5-4; CDR3 protein: CARNLGFSGNEQFF; CDR3 DNA: TGTGCCAGGAACTTGGGGTTCTCGGGCAATGAGCAGTTCTTC
J gene: TRBJ2-7; D gene: TRBD2; clone size: -; V gene: TRBV20-1; CDR3 protein: CGAKGTSGKESYEQYF; CDR3 DNA: TGCGGTGCTAAGGGGACTAGCGGGAAGGAATCCTACGAGCAGTATTTC
J gene: TRBJ2-7; D gene: -; clone size: -; V gene: TRBV6-1; CDR3 protein: CASNGLAAPHEQYF; CDR3 DNA: TGTGCCAGCAATGGATTAGCGGCCCCCCACGAGCAGTACTTC
J gene: TRBJ2-7; D gene: -; clone size: -; V gene: TRBV6-2/TRBV6-3; CDR3 protein: CASTPDKTYEQCF; CDR3 DNA: TGTGCCAGCACCCCTGACAAAACCTACGAACAGTGCTTC